These 21 T cell receptor beta chains originate from one sample sequenced in a study of vaccination effects on CD4 cells after COVID-19. With the ViraFEST assay, the study expanded antigen-specific CD4+ T cells using viral peptide pools, then sequenced them. Culture proceeded for 9 to 11 days, and CD4+ T cells were then isolated. Among the vaccine recipients, none had a prior SARS-CoV-2 infection, and nucleocapsid antibodies were negative. These receptors are not linked to any known antigen. Sequencing was performed with immunoSEQ multiplex PCR; in TCRdb, only in-frame clones are kept and a portion is missing. The table includes roughly 21,000 clones, 65% to 75% detected once. This specimen was CD4+ T cells from PBMCs cultured with HCoV-NL63 spike peptides, taken before COVID-19 vaccination. The receptors come from a human donor who received a COVID-19 vaccine.

The gene calls are TRBV6-2 or TRBV6-3 and TRBJ1-2; 11 nucleotides line up with TRBD1. The trim removed 5 bases at V and 3 bases at J, leaving 5 bases unmatched. The CDR3 sequence is 15 residues long. The germline gives CDR1 MNHEY, CDR2 SVGEGT. The CDR3 DNA sequence: TGTGCCAGCAGTAGCCCGGGACAGGGGGACTATGGCTACACCTTC. Translated: CASSSPGQGDYGYTF.

The gene calls are TRBV19 and TRBJ2-6; D not resolved. CDR3 size: 16 residues. Between the trimmed V and J ends, which lost 8 bases and 0 bases, there was a span of 14 bases. In germline, CDR1 is LNHDA, CDR2 SQIVND (reference sequence). This CDR3 reads CASRGSTRSGANVLTF. CDR3 DNA: TGTGCCAGTCGTGGCAGCACTCGCTCTGGGGCCAACGTCCTGACTTTC.

The chain carries TRBV2 and TRBJ2-1, with 8 bases identical to TRBD2. The CDR3 extends over 22 amino acids. Per germline, CDR1 SNHLY and CDR2 FYNNEI. J lost 9 bases, V lost 3 bases, and 31 bases had no gene match. In nucleotides, the CDR3 is TGTGCCAGCAGTGATCTACGTTATGCCGGGGGGGCGGGTACAGGCTTAACTGGTGAGCAGTTCTTC. Residues: CASSDLRYAGGAGTGLTGEQFF.

The rearrangement joins TRBV5-1 to TRBJ1-4, with D unresolved. Germline CDR1 SGHRS, CDR2 YFSETQ. This CDR3 comprises 14 residues. Trimming cost V 4 bases and J 3 bases, with 10 bases left between them. The CDR3 is CASSPQAPNEKLFF. The CDR3 region has the DNA TGCGCCAGCAGCCCCCAGGCGCCTAATGAAAAACTGTTTTTT.

The V and J genes are TRBV3-1 (or the pseudogene TRBV3-2) and TRBJ2-2, with D hard to call. V was cut by 2 bases and J by 9 bases, with 4 bases left in between. The CDR3 sequence is 11 residues long. In germline, CDR1 is LGHDT, CDR2 YNNKEL (reference sequence). The CDR3 loop is CASSQLRELFF. The CDR3 bases are TGTGCCAGCAGCCAACTCCGGGAGCTGTTTTTT.

CDR3 amino acids: CASSLGSGIGYTF. The CDR3 DNA reads as TGTGCCAGCAGTTTAGGATCAGGGATAGGCTACACCTTC. The J gene is TRBJ1-2, the V gene TRBV12-3 or TRBV12-4, with D possibly TRBD1 on 5 matching bases. The CDR3 covers 13 residues. Trimming stripped 1 base from V and 8 bases from J, with 11 bases between.

The chain couples TRBV10-3 to TRBJ2-7; no reliable D call. This CDR3 region has 13 residues. The V end lost 11 bases, the J end lost 0 bases, and 14 bases lay between the germline ends. Germline-derived CDR1 and CDR2 are ENHRY and SYGVKD. CDR3 nucleotides: TGTGCCGCTCGGGCAACGACCTCCTACGAGCAGTACTTC. It is translated as CAARATTSYEQYF.

The rearrangement uses TRBV4-3 and TRBJ1-6; no reliable D call. This CDR3 is 16 amino acids long. V lost 0 bases, J lost 4 bases, and 10 bases lay in between. The germline CDR1 and CDR2 sequences are LGHNA and YSLEER. The CDR3 DNA follows: TGCGCCAGCAGCCAAGATTCCGCCGGATATAATTCACCCCTCCACTTT. Protein product: CASSQDSAGYNSPLHF.

This clone was seen a few times. The same CDR3 arises from other DNA sequences in this sample as well. The chain recombines TRBV30 with TRBJ2-6; D unclear. Trimming took off 0 bases at V and 0 bases at J, with 6 bases between the two ends. This CDR3 contains 15 residues. CDR1 is GTSNPN, CDR2 SVGIG, per germline (reference sequence). CDR3 nucleotide sequence: TGTGCCTGGAGTGTACTGGGCTCTGGGGCCAACGTCCTGACTTTC. This gives the protein CAWSVLGSGANVLTF.

The chain combines TRBV19 with TRBJ2-5; 8 positions agree with TRBD2. Per germline, CDR1 LNHDA and CDR2 SQIVND (reference sequence). With V trimmed by 4 bases and J by 1 base, 2 bases remained unmatched. The CDR3 contains 14 residues. The chain's CDR3 is CASSTAGAQETQYF. The CDR3 nucleotides are TGTGCCAGTAGTACAGCGGGGGCCCAAGAGACCCAGTACTTC. Full variable domain (outside the CDR3, taken from reference TRBV19 and TRBJ2-5): DGGITQSPKYLFRKEGQNVTLSCEQNLNHDAMYWYRQDPGQGLRLIYYSQIVNDFQKGDIAEGYSVSREKKESFPLTVTSAQKNPTAFYLCASSTAGAQETQYFGPGTRLLVL.

For the CDR3, the DNA is TGTGCCAGCAGCAAGACAGGGAGCACAGATACGCAGTATTTT. It specifies CASSKTGSTDTQYF. The chain joins TRBV5-4 to TRBJ2-3, with 7 bases fitting TRBD1. CDR3 length equals 14 residues. The V gene's germline CDR1 is SGHNT and CDR2 YYREEE (reference sequence). Trimming took 4 bases from V and 0 from J; bases not matched to a gene: 2.

The chain is built from TRBV5-1 and TRBJ1-4, with D tentatively TRBD1 (5 bases). The CDR3 totals 14 residues. Germline-derived CDR1 and CDR2 are SGHRS and YFSETQ. Trimming shortened V by 2 bases and J by 8 bases, and 13 bases separated the two germline ends. The CDR3 sequence is CASSFQGSREKLFF. CDR3 DNA sequence: TGCGCCAGCAGCTTCCAGGGCTCTCGGGAAAAACTGTTTTTT.

The chain carries TRBV28 and TRBJ1-4; possibly TRBD1 for D (5 bases). V lost 6 bases, J lost 3 bases, and 14 bases lay in between. This CDR3 has 15 residues. CDR1 and CDR2 (germline): MDHEN, SYDVKM. Here the CDR3 reads CASRLLGPSNEKLFF. CDR3 nucleotide sequence: TGTGCCAGCAGACTATTGGGACCGTCTAATGAAAAACTGTTTTTT.

The chain uses TRBV6-6 and TRBJ1-1, with a weak D call TRBD1 (6 bases). The CDR3 has 15 residues. V was trimmed by 0 bases and J by 1 base, leaving 9 bases between them. Germline assignment: CDR1 MNHNY and CDR2 SVGAGI (reference sequence). The CDR3 spells CASSYSQGKNTEAFF. CDR3 bases: TGTGCCAGCAGTTACTCTCAGGGGAAGAACACTGAAGCTTTCTTT.

V and J are TRBV19 and TRBJ1-3, with 7 bases lining up with TRBD1. The germline gives CDR1 LNHDA, CDR2 SQIVND (reference sequence). This CDR3 has 15 residues. The trim removed 5 bases at V and 4 bases at J, leaving 8 bases unmatched. The CDR3 DNA sequence: TGTGCCAGTAGTGTCACCGGGACAGAGGGAAACACCATATATTTT. Its protein product is CASSVTGTEGNTIYF.

V is TRBV30 and J is TRBJ1-4; D not resolved. The CDR3 extends over 14 amino acids. Germline CDR1 reads GTSNPN; CDR2 reads SVGIG (reference sequence). V lost 6 bases and J lost 2, with 13 bases in between. The CDR3 DNA sequence: TGTGCCTGCCCCCACGAAATCACTAATGAAAAACTGTTTTTT. Protein: CACPHEITNEKLFF.

The chain combines TRBV20-1 with TRBJ2-5; D gene uncertain. The CDR3 totals 11 residues. From germline, CDR1 is DFQATT and CDR2 SNEGSKA (reference sequence). Trimming left V 5 bases short and J 7 bases short, with 11 bases between. In DNA form, the CDR3 reads TGCAGTGCTCCTGCTAATGGGACCCAGTACTTC. Its translation is CSAPANGTQYF.

The V call is TRBV29-1, the J call TRBJ2-3; the match to TRBD2 covers 9 bases. The CDR3 has 14 residues. From germline, CDR1 is SQVTM and CDR2 ANQGSEA. J gave up 4 bases and V 4 bases, and 6 bases lay outside the gene matches. The CDR3 sequence: CSVGGGAEPDTQYF. The CDR3 DNA reads as TGCAGCGTTGGCGGGGGGGCAGAGCCAGATACGCAGTATTTT.

V gene TRBV6-1 combines with J gene TRBJ2-1, with D tentatively TRBD2 (6 bases). This CDR3 region has 15 residues. Trimming took off 6 bases at V and 0 bases at J, with 12 bases between the two ends. Per the germline V gene, CDR1 is MNHNS and CDR2 is SASEGT. The CDR3 is CASSSGEVSYNEQFF. DNA of the CDR3: TGTGCCAGCAGCTCCGGGGAGGTCTCCTACAATGAGCAGTTCTTC.

This clone was detected once. V and J are TRBV6-5 and TRBJ1-5; possible D gene TRBD1, 6 bases. With 11 bases removed from V and 5 bases from J, the gap between germline ends came to 22 bases. The germline gives CDR1 MNHEY, CDR2 SVGAGI. The CDR3 has 15 residues. The DNA for the CDR3 is TGTGCCCTCGGCGGGGGGCCTCGTGTGGATCAGCCCCAGCATTTT. It translates to CALGGGPRVDQPQHF.

The chain joins TRBV2 to TRBJ1-5; TRBD1 agrees at 8 bases. The length of the CDR3 is 13 residues. Per the germline V gene, CDR1 is SNHLY and CDR2 is FYNNEI. Trimming took 10 bases from V and 8 from J; bases not matched to a gene: 10. CDR3 DNA sequence: TGTGCCACCACCCTGGACAGGGCTGAGCCCCAGCATTTT. This gives the protein CATTLDRAEPQHF.